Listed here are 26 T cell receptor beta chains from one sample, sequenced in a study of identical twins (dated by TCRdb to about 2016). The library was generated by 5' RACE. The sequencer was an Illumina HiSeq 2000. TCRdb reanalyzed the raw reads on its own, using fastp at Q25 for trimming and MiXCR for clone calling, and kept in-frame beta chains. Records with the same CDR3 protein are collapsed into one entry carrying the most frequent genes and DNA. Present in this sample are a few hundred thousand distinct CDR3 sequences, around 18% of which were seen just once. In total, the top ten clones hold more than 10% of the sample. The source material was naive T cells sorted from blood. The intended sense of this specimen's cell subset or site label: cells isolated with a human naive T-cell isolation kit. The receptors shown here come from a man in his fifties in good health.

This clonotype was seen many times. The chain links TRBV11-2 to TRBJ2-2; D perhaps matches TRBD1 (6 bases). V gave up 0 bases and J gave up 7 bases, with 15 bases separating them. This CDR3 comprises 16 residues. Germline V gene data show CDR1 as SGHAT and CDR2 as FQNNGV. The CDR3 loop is CASSLDTGIPGGELFF. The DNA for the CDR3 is TGTGCCAGCAGCTTAGATACAGGGATACCCGGCGGGGAGCTGTTTTTT.

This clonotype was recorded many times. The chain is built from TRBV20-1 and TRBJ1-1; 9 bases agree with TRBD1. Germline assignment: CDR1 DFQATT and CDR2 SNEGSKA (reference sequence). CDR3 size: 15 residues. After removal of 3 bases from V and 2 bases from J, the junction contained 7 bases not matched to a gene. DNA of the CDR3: TGCAGTGCTAGTCTCCCGGGACAGGGCAACACTGAAGCTTTCTTT. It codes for CSASLPGQGNTEAFF.

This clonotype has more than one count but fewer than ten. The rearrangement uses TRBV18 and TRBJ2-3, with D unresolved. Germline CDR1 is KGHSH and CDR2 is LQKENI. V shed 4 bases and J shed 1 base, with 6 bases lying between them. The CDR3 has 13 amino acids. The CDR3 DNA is TGTGCCAGCTCACAAACGGGCACAGATACGCAGTATTTT. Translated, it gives CASSQTGTDTQYF.

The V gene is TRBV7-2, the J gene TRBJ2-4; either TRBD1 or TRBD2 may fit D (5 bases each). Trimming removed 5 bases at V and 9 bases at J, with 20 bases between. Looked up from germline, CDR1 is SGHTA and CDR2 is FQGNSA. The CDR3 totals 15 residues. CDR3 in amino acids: CASSPPGRKRGIQYF. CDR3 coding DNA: TGTGCCAGCAGCCCGCCGGGGAGAAAGAGGGGCATTCAGTACTTC.

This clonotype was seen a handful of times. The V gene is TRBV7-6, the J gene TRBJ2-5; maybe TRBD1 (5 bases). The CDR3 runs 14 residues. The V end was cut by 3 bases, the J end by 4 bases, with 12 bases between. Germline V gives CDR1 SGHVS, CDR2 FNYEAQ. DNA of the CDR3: TGTGCCAGCAGCTTCGTCGCAGGGTTAGAGACCCAGTACTTC. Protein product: CASSFVAGLETQYF.

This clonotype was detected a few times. The CDR3 is CAWSVLDTQYF. The CDR3 nucleotides are TGTGCCTGGAGTGTTTTAGATACGCAGTATTTT. The rearrangement joins TRBV30 to TRBJ2-3, with no clear D. The CDR3 runs to 11 residues. The germline V gene has CDR1 GTSNPN and CDR2 SVGIG (reference sequence). V was cut by 0 bases and J by 5 bases, with 3 bases left in between.

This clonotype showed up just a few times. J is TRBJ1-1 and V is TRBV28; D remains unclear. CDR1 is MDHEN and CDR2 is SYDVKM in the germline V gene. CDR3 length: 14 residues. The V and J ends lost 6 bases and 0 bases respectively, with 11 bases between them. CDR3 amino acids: CASRPRQLNTEAFF. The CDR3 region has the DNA TGTGCCAGCAGGCCCAGACAACTGAACACTGAAGCTTTCTTT.

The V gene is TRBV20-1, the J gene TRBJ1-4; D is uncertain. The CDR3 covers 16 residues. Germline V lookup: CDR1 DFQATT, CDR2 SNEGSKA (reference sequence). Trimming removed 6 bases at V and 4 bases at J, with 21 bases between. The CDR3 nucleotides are TGCAGTGCCCTTATTACCAACCGGGAACTTAATGAAAAACTGTTTTTT. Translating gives CSALITNRELNEKLFF.

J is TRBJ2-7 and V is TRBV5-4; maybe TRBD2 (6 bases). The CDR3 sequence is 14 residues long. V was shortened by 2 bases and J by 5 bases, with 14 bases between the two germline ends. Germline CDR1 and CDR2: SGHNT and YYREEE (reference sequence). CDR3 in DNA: TGTGCCAGCAGCTTAGGCGGGACTGGGCACGAGCAGTACTTC. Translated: CASSLGGTGHEQYF. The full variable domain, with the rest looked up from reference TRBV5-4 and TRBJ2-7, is ETGVTQSPTHLIKTRGQQVTLRCSSQSGHNTVSWYQQALGQGPQFIFQYYREEENGRGNFPPRFSGLQFPNYSSELNVNALELDDSALYLCASSLGGTGHEQYFGPGTRLTVT.

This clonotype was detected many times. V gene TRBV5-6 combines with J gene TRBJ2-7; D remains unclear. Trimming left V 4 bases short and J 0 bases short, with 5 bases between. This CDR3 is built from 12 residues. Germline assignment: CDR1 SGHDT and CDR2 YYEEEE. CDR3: CASSTLSYEQYF. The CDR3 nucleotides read TGTGCCAGCAGCACCCTCTCCTACGAGCAGTACTTC.

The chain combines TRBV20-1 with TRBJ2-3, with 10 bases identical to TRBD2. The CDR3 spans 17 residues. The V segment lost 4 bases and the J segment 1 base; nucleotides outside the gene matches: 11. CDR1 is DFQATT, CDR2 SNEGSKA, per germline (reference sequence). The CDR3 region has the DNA TGCAGTGCTACTAGCGGGAGCGTGGGGCGCGGCACAGATACGCAGTATTTT. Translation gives CSATSGSVGRGTDTQYF.

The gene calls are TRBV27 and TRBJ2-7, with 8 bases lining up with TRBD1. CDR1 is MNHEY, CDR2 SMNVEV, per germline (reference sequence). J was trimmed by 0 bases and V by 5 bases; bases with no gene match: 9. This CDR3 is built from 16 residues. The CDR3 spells CASSRSTGEVSYEQYF. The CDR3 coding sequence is TGTGCCAGCAGTCGCTCGACAGGGGAAGTCTCCTACGAGCAGTACTTC.

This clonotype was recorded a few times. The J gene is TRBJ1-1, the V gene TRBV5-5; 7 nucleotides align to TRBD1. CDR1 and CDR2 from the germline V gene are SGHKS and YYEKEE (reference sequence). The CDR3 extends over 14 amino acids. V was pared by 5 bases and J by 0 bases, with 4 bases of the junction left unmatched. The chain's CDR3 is CASRKTGLNTEAFF. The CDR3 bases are TGTGCCAGCAGGAAGACAGGGTTGAACACTGAAGCTTTCTTT.

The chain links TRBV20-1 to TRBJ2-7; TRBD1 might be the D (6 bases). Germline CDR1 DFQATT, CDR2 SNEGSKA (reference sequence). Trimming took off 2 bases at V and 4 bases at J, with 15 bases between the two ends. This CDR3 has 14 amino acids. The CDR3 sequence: CSARNPGHSYEQYF. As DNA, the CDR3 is TGCAGTGCTAGAAACCCGGGACACAGTTACGAGCAGTACTTC.

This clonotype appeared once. In DNA, the CDR3 is TGTGCCAGCTGCTCGAAACTAGCGCAACTCTCCTACAATGAGCAGTTCTTC. Encoded protein: CASCSKLAQLSYNEQFF. The chain employs TRBV5-6 and TRBJ2-1; 7 bases fit TRBD2. This CDR3 contains 17 residues. V shed 7 bases and J 0 bases; nucleotides not matched to a gene: 13. Germline V gives CDR1 SGHDT, CDR2 YYEEEE. Supplemented by reference TRBV5-6 and TRBJ2-1, the full variable domain reads DAGVTQSPTHLIKTRGQQVTLRCSPKSGHDTVSWYQQALGQGPQFIFQYYEEEERQRGNFPDRFSGHQFPNYSSELNVNALLLGDSALYLCASCSKLAQLSYNEQFFGPGTRLTVL.

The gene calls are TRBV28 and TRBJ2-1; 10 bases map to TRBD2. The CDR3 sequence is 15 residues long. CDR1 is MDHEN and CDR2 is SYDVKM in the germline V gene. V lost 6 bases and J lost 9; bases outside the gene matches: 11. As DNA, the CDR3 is TGTGCCAGCAGCACCGGTAGCGGGAGGACCTCTGAGCAGTTCTTC. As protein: CASSTGSGRTSEQFF.

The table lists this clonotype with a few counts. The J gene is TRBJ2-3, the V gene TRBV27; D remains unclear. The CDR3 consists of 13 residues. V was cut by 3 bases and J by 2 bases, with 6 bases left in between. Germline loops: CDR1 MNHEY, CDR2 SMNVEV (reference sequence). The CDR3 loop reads CASSFIDTDTQYF. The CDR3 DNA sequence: TGTGCCAGCAGTTTTATCGACACAGATACGCAGTATTTT.

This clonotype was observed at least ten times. The chain's CDR3 is CASSLPGIGETQYF. CDR3 DNA: TGTGCCAGCAGCTTACCGGGGATTGGAGAGACCCAGTACTTC. The chain couples TRBV7-9 to TRBJ2-5, with a tentative D call TRBD2 (5 bases). This CDR3 comprises 14 residues. Germline lookup yields CDR1 SEHNR and CDR2 FQNEAQ (reference sequence). V lost 2 bases and J lost 4, with 11 bases in between.

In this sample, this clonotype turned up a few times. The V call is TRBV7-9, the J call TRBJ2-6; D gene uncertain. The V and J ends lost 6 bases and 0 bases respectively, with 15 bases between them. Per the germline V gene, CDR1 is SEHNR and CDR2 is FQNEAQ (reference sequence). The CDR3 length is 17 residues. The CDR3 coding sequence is TGTGCCAGCAGGAGAAAGGGTTACGACTCTGGGGCCAACGTCCTGACTTTC. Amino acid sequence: CASRRKGYDSGANVLTF.

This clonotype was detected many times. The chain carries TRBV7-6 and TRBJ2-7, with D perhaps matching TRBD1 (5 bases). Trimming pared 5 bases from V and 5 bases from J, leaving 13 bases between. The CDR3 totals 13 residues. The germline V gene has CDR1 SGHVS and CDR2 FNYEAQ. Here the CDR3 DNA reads TGTGCCAGCAGCGGGAAACAGGCGCACGAGCAGTACTTC. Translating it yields CASSGKQAHEQYF.

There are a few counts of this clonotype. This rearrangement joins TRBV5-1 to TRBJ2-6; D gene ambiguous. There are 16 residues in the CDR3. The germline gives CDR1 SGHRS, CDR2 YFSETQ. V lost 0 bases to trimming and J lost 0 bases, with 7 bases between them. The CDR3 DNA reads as TGCGCCAGCAGCTTGGGTCCCTCCTCTGGGGCCAACGTCCTGACTTTC. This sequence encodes CASSLGPSSGANVLTF.

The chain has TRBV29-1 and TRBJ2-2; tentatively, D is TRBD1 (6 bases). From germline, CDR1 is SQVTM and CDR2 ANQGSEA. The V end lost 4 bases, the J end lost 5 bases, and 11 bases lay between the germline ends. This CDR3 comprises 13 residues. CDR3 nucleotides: TGCAGCGTTGGAGACAGGCAAACCGGGGAGCTGTTTTTT. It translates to CSVGDRQTGELFF.

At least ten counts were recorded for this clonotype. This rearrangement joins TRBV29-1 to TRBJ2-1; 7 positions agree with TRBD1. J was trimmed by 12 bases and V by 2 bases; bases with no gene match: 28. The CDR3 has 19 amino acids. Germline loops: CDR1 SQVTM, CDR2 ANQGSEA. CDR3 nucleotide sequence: TGCAGCGTTGAAATCTGGGCAGGGGGATTTTTCGAACATATGCTGTCGCAGTTCTTC. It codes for CSVEIWAGGFFEHMLSQFF.

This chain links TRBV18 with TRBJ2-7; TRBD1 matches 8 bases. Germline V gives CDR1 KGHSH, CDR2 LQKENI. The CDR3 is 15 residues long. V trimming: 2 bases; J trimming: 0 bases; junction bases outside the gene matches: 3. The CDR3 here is CASSPRDRSSYEQYF. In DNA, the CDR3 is TGTGCCAGCTCACCAAGGGACAGGAGCTCCTACGAGCAGTACTTC.

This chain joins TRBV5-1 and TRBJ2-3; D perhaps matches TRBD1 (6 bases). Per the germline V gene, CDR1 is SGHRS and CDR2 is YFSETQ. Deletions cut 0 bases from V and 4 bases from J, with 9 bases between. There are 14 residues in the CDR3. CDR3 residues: CASSLGQAPDTQYF. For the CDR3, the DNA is TGCGCCAGCAGCTTGGGACAGGCCCCAGATACGCAGTATTTT.

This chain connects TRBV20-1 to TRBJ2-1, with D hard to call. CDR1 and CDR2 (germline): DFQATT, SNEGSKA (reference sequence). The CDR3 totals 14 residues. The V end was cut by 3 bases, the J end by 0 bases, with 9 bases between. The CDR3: CSARSTSSYNEQFF. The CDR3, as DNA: TGCAGTGCTAGGTCCACGAGCTCCTACAATGAGCAGTTCTTC.